Listed here are 3 T cell receptor beta chains from one sample, sequenced in a study of CD8+ T cells in alopecia areata. The treatment was: oral pan-JAK inhibitor, 5-10 mg twice daily. RNA, once extracted, was reverse transcribed into cDNA for use as the sequencing template. Clones were read by immunoSEQ multiplex PCR, and TCRdb kept only the in-frame ones, dropping some. Of fewer than 150,000 clones listed, roughly three fifths are singletons. The source was CD4+ T cells sorted from blood, collected at week 24, from a patient treated with tofacitinib. The receptors here all came from a human donor with alopecia areata.

The chain couples TRBV7-2 to TRBJ1-1; TRBD1 is a possible D gene (6 bases). The V gene's germline CDR1 is SGHTA and CDR2 FQGNSA. The CDR3 runs 14 residues. V was pared by 5 bases and J by 2 bases, with 12 bases between. CDR3 coding DNA: TGTGCCAGCAGCCGCGGGACAAGCAACACTGAAGCTTTCTTT. This codes for CASSRGTSNTEAFF.

Concerning this clone itself: The same CDR3 is also encoded by other DNA sequences in this sample. V and J are TRBV20-1 and TRBJ1-2; D gene ambiguous. V was trimmed by 3 bases and J by 5 bases, leaving 4 bases between them. This CDR3 contains 10 residues. The germline V gene encodes CDR1 DFQATT and CDR2 SNEGSKA (reference sequence). CDR3 residues: CSARGYGYTF. CDR3 coding DNA: TGCAGTGCTAGGGGATATGGCTACACCTTC.

The V call is TRBV5-6, the J call TRBJ1-1; D gene ambiguous. CDR1 is SGHDT, CDR2 YYEEEE, per germline. V dropped 3 bases and J dropped 8 bases, with 14 bases sitting between them. CDR3 length equals 13 residues. The CDR3 DNA reads as TGTGCCAGCAGCTCGGCAACGAACAGCGAAGCTTTCTTT. This sequence encodes CASSSATNSEAFF.